This T cell receptor (beta chain) came from a study of blood T cell repertoires in COVID-19. Participants, about 18 to 89 years old, spanned around 26 US areas. Which cohort a participant joined came from the clinical history participants gave. Generated by immunoSEQ multiplex PCR, the TCRdb table keeps only in-frame clones and is missing some. The table includes 260,000 or so clones, approximately 90% detected once. This CDR3 has 12 residues. V lost 3 bases and J lost 10, with 7 bases in between. Germline V lookup: CDR1 ENHRY, CDR2 SYGVKD. The receptor comes from a woman between 40 and 55 years old with acute COVID-19. This sequence joins TRBV10-3 and TRBJ1-6; D not resolved. Sequencing was done on a sample of PBMCs or T cells enriched from blood (not recorded which). The CDR3 loop is CAISEDMSPLHF. The DNA of the CDR3 is TGTGCCATCAGTGAAGACATGTCACCCCTCCACTTT.